These 9 T cell receptor beta chains share one sample of origin, sequenced in a study of blood T cell repertoires in acute mononucleosis. Produced via immunoSEQ multiplex PCR; TCRdb's table is partial and in-frame only. Among 6,000 to 9,000 clones listed, 20% to 25% were seen once. Time point defined: acute infectious mononucleosis, at clinical presentation within 2 weeks of symptom onset (visit 1). The material was EBV YVL epitope tetramer+ CD8+ T cells sorted from PBMCs, obtained during acute infectious mononucleosis. Indicated subset: CD8 T cells binding a tetramer with EBV BRLF1 109-117 peptide (YVL-BR). Receptor source: a woman younger than 30 with infectious mononucleosis caused by EBV.

The table lists this clone with a count of one. The V call is TRBV11-2, the J call TRBJ2-5; tentative D call: TRBD2 (5 bases). Deletions cut 8 bases from V and 2 bases from J, with 18 bases between. This CDR3 has 15 residues. CDR1 and CDR2 (germline): SGHAT, FQNNGV. The CDR3 loop reads CASLRELAVQETQYF. The CDR3 DNA reads as TGTGCCAGCTTGAGGGAGTTGGCGGTGCAAGAGACCCAGTACTTC.

Note on this clone: A much larger clone is a single base away; this may be a read error. The chain couples TRBV28 to TRBJ2-7; maybe TRBD1 (5 bases). The length of the CDR3 is 16 residues. V lost 1 base and J lost 5, with 18 bases in between. Germline lookup yields CDR1 MDHEN and CDR2 SYDVKM. The CDR3 nucleotides read TGTGCCAGCAGTTTATCGATCAACAGGATAGGTCACGAGCAGTACTTC. Its translation: CASSLSINRIGHEQYF.

The chain joins TRBV5-6 to TRBJ2-6, with D maybe TRBD1 (6 bases). Trimming left V 5 bases short and J 0 bases short, with 15 bases between. The CDR3 spans 17 residues. Germline V gene lookup returns CDR1 SGHDT and CDR2 YYEEEE. This CDR3 is CASSPLDSNSGANVLTF. In DNA, the CDR3 is TGTGCCAGCAGTCCCTTGGACAGCAACTCTGGGGCCAACGTCCTGACTTTC. The full variable domain, in which reference TRBV5-6 and TRBJ2-6 provide the parts outside the CDR3, is DAGVTQSPTHLIKTRGQQVTLRCSPKSGHDTVSWYQQALGQGPQFIFQYYEEEERQRGNFPDRFSGHQFPNYSSELNVNALLLGDSALYLCASSPLDSNSGANVLTFGAGSRLTVL.

In this sample, this clone turned up many times. This chain uses TRBV4-1 with TRBJ1-1; D possibly corresponds to TRBD1 (6 bases). V was shortened by 0 bases and J by 7 bases, with 9 bases between the two germline ends. The CDR3 consists of 13 residues. Germline CDR1 is MGHRA and CDR2 is YSYEKL. CDR3 loop: CASSQETGNEAFF. The CDR3 coding sequence is TGCGCCAGCAGCCAAGAGACAGGCAATGAAGCTTTCTTT.

This clone is a singleton in its sample. This may stem from a read error, because a much larger clone lies one nucleotide away. In DNA form, the CDR3 reads TGCAGCGTTTGGCAGGCCCTTTACAATGAGCTGTTCTTC. This sequence encodes CSVWQALYNELFF. The gene calls are TRBV29-1 and TRBJ2-1; D unclear. The CDR3 totals 13 residues. The V gene's germline CDR1 is SQVTM and CDR2 ANQGSEA.

CDR3 in amino acids: CASSLVVGKNTEAFF. CDR3 in DNA: TGTGCCAGCAGCTTAGTTGTAGGAAAGAACACTGAAGCTTTCTTT. This chain connects TRBV5-6 to TRBJ1-1; D ambiguous. The CDR3 is 15 amino acids. Trimming cost V 2 bases and J 1 base, with 12 bases left between them. CDR1 is SGHDT and CDR2 is YYEEEE in the germline V gene.

Notes on this clone: Its ends do not fully match the called genes, so a read error is possible. Different DNA sequences within this sample yield the same CDR3. The chain employs TRBV6-4 and TRBJ2-2; 8 bases fit TRBD2. CDR3 length equals 17 residues. Germline V lookup: CDR1 MRHNA, CDR2 SNTAGT. In nucleotides, the CDR3 is TGTGCCAGCAGTTACTCGATACTAGCGGTGAACACCGGGGAGCTGTTTTTT. This codes for CASSYSILAVNTGELFF.

By frequency in the sample, this clone is medium-sized. The V and J genes are TRBV19 and TRBJ2-5; TRBD2 matches at 13 bases. The CDR3 totals 15 residues. Germline CDR1 reads LNHDA; CDR2 reads SQIVND (reference sequence). Trimming removed 4 bases from V and 2 bases from J; junction bases left unmatched: 1. The CDR3 bases are TGTGCCAGTAGTAAGGGACTAGCGGGGCAAGAGACCCAGTACTTC. It codes for CASSKGLAGQETQYF.

This clone was counted at least ten times. The chain employs TRBV5-5 and TRBJ2-5, with TRBD2 as a possible D gene (6 bases). CDR3 length: 15 amino acids. Germline V CDR1 and CDR2: SGHKS, YYEKEE (reference sequence). The ends were cut back, 6 bases at V and 2 bases at J, with 17 bases in the middle. The CDR3 loop is CASMRELAGQETQYF. In DNA, the CDR3 is TGTGCCAGCATGAGGGAGTTGGCGGGGCAAGAGACCCAGTACTTC. The full variable domain, its missing parts supplied by reference TRBV5-5 and TRBJ2-5, is DAGVTQSPTHLIKTRGQQVTLRCSPISGHKSVSWYQQVLGQGPQFIFQYYEKEERGRGNFPDRFSARQFPNYSSELNVNALLLGDSALYLCASMRELAGQETQYFGPGTRLLVL.